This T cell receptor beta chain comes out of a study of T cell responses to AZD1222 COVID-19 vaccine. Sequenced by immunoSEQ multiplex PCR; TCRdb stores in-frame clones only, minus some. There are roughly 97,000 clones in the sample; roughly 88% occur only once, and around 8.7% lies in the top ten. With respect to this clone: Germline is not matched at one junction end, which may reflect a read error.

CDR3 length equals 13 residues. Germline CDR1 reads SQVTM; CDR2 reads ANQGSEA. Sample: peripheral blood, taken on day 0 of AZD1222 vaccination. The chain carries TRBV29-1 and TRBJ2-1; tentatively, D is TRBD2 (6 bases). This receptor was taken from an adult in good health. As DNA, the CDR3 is TGCAGCGTCGAAGGGGTGGAGGGCCGGGAGCAGTTCTTC. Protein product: CSVEGVEGREQFF.